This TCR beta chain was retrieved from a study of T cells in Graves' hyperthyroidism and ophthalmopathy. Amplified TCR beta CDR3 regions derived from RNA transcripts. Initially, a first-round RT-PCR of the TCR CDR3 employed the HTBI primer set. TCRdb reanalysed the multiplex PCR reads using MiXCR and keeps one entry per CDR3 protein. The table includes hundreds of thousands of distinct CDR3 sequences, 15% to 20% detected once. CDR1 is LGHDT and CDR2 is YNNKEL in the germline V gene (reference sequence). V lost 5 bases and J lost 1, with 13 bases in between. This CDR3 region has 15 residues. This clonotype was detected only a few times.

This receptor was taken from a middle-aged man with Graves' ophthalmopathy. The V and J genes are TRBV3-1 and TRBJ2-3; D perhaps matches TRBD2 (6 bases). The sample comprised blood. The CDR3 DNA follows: TGTGCCAGCAGCTTCGGGACTCTTCGCACAGATACGCAGTATTTT. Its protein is CASSFGTLRTDTQYF.